The rows below give T cell receptor beta chains drawn from one sample of a study of cytomegalovirus exposure and HLA in healthy donors. Sequencing used immunoSEQ multiplex PCR; TCRdb keeps in-frame clones, though not all of them. The repertoire includes 150,000 to 200,000 clones, approximately 12% of them detected once, and roughly 7.7% sits in the top ten. The sample was PBMCs. The receptors derive from a man aged 45 to 65 in good health and CMV-seropositive. CDR3s include the opening cysteine and the closing phenylalanine or tryptophan. The D gene is left open where the match is weak. Rows may omit the clone size; those that give it use once, few, many or a size class.

v_gene	d_gene	len	j_gene	abundance	CDR3aa	CDR3nt
TRBV2	TRBD2	15	TRBJ2-2	NA	CASSDRGGATGELFF	TGTGCCAGCAGTGACCGGGGGGGGGCCACCGGGGAGCTGTTTTTT
TRBV6-1	NA	15	TRBJ2-3	NA	CASSEGGRDTDTQYF	TGTGCCAGCAGTGAAGGTGGACGGGACACAGATACGCAGTATTTT
TRBV6-1	TRBD2	14	TRBJ2-5	NA	CASSPTSGGETQYF	TGTGCCAGCAGTCCTACTAGCGGGGGAGAGACCCAGTACTTC
TRBV14	NA	14	TRBJ1-2	NA	CASSQGTGNYGYTF	TGTGCCAGCAGCCAAGGGACGGGAAACTATGGCTACACCTTC
TRBV9	NA	15	TRBJ1-2	few	CASSADPRVNYGYTF	TGTGCCAGCAGCGCTGACCCCAGGGTTAACTATGGCTACACCTTC
TRBV5-4	NA	15	TRBJ1-3	few	CASSLNGQAGNTIYF	TGTGCCAGCAGCTTGAATGGGCAGGCTGGAAACACCATATATTTT
TRBV19	TRBD1	13	TRBJ1-2	NA	CASSPFSGGDYTF	TGTGCCAGTAGTCCGTTCTCAGGGGGCGACTACACCTTC
TRBV7-8	NA	16	TRBJ1-3	NA	CASSLGRGSSGNTIYF	TGTGCCAGCAGCTTAGGAAGGGGGAGCTCTGGAAACACCATATATTTT
TRBV19	TRBD1	13	TRBJ1-1	NA	CASSPTGETEAFF	TGTGCCAGTAGCCCGACAGGGGAGACTGAAGCTTTCTTT
TRBV5-1	NA	13	TRBJ1-1	few	CASRGWEDTEAFF	TGCGCCAGCAGGGGATGGGAGGACACTGAAGCTTTCTTT
TRBV18	TRBD1	15	TRBJ2-3	once	CASSPIGGGPDTQYF	TGTGCCAGCTCACCAATAGGGGGCGGCCCAGATACGCAGTATTTT